This TCR beta chain was obtained from a study of T cell changes during pregnancy in multiple sclerosis. The data were produced by immunoSEQ multiplex PCR, yet TCRdb's version contains in-frame clones alone and is incomplete. The top ten hold about 2% of the sample, which has around 95,000 clones, roughly 90% seen once. The CDR3 totals 15 residues. V was pared by 1 base and J by 8 bases, with 3 bases of the junction left unmatched. CDR1 is SGHRS and CDR2 is YFSETQ in the germline V gene. Here the sequenced sample was peripheral blood, taken after pregnancy. The rearrangement joins TRBV5-1 to TRBJ2-1, with 13 bases matching TRBD2. The receptor's source is a female donor with multiple sclerosis, enrolled in a pregnancy study. The DNA for the CDR3 is TGCGCCAGCAGCTTGACTAGCGGGAGGGCCTATGAGCAGTTCTTC. This encodes CASSLTSGRAYEQFF.